This section outlines one TCR beta chain sequence together with its context. The data stem from a study of PD-L1 blockade in urothelial cancer. Study details: Analyses were performed on blood at 3 weeks after treatment start (the second dose) and at 6 weeks.

Trimming pared 1 base from V and 1 base from J, leaving 5 bases between. CDR1 is SNHLY and CDR2 is FYNNEI in the germline V gene. The CDR3 consists of 14 residues. Time point indicated: pretreatment peripheral blood. Into every PCR, synthetic TCR analog templates were spiked. Method: immunoSEQ multiplex PCR; TCRdb's copy keeps in-frame clones and lacks some. The sample includes about 39,000 clones, about 89% of them seen just once. The origin of this receptor is a woman aged 55-69 years with urothelial cancer. V is TRBV2 and J is TRBJ2-4; possible D gene TRBD2, 5 bases. Sample: PBMCs, taken around atezolizumab (anti-PD-L1) treatment. CDR3 residues: CASSEGRAKNIQYF. The CDR3 nucleotides are TGTGCCAGCAGTGAAGGGAGGGCCAAAAACATTCAGTACTTC.